This T cell receptor beta chain was obtained from a study of control samples from healthy donors and cancer patients. V shed 1 base, J shed 6 bases, and the junction held 4 bases outside the gene matches. CDR3 size: 15 residues. Germline CDR1 reads SEHNR; CDR2 reads FQNEAQ (reference sequence). Assay: immunoSEQ multiplex PCR; the TCRdb copy retains only in-frame clones and omits some. The data contain 90,000 or so clones, around four fifths of them singletons. This receptor was identified in a man aged 30 to 39 in good health. Source material: blood. This chain joins TRBV7-9 and TRBJ1-2; 11 nucleotides align to TRBD1. The CDR3 loop is CASSLGTGGLHGYTF. The CDR3 DNA follows: TGTGCCAGCAGCTTAGGGACAGGGGGCTTACATGGCTACACCTTC.